This note documents a single T cell receptor beta chain sequence. The CDR3 consists of 17 residues. Per germline, CDR1 LGHNA and CDR2 YNFKEQ. Trimming took 4 bases from V and 0 from J; bases not matched to a gene: 8. The data were taken from a study of Ad26.COV2.S vaccination and SARS-CoV-2 variants. Sequencing used immunoSEQ multiplex PCR; TCRdb keeps in-frame clones, though not all of them. The table records about 480,000 clones, around 90% of them present only once. Treatment noted: some 20 received Ad26.COV2.S at low or high dose, single or two shots; a few received placebo; per-sample allocation not given. After the first vaccine or placebo injection, samples were drawn on day 63.

The sequenced sample was peripheral blood, obtained in a trial of Ad26.COV2.S vaccine versus placebo. This clonotype originated in a person aged 18-60 years who received the Ad26.COV2.S COVID-19 vaccine or a placebo. This sequence joins TRBV4-2 and TRBJ2-2, with TRBD2 identical over 7 bases. The CDR3: CASSRRPSGANTGELFF. The DNA of the CDR3 is TGTGCCAGCAGCCGTCGACCTAGCGGAGCGAACACCGGGGAGCTGTTTTTT.